This T cell receptor beta chain was recovered during a study of OX40 agonist ivuxolimab in advanced cancers. Background for the entire study: Ivuxolimab was a fully human IgG2 agonistic monoclonal antibody targeting the costimulatory receptor OX40 (CD134). A male proportion of roughly 85% and a mean age of about 60 years, ranging from about 23 to 79, were recorded for the dose-escalation cohort. Among the roughly 54 dose-escalation patients, around 20 had hepatocellular carcinoma, approximately 15 melanoma, 9 renal cell carcinoma and 9 head and neck cancer. The point of sequencing TCRbeta in the periphery was to test whether ivuxolimab changed TCR sequence diversity and drove clonal T-cell expansion. Three dose-escalation patients achieved partial responses, one with hepatocellular carcinoma and two with cutaneous melanoma. The monotherapy dose-escalation portion (N ≈ 50 patients) of the phase I ivuxolimab trial is reported in the paper. Prior anti-PD-1, anti-PD-L1 or anti-CTLA-4 therapy was permitted, and approximately 42% of dose-escalation patients had received checkpoint inhibitors. Intravenous ivuxolimab was administered to patients every 2 weeks at six dose levels: 0.01, 0.1, 0.3, 1.5, 3 and 10 mg/kg.

The trial excluded patients who had a history of autoimmune disease or were on systemic immunosuppression. Peripheral blood for TCR sequencing was collected from all dose cohorts at baseline, on cycle 4 day 1, and on cycle 7 day 1. The samples were drawn from a first-in-human, open-label, multicenter phase I dose-escalation trial of ivuxolimab. Adults with locally advanced or metastatic head and neck squamous cell, hepatocellular, melanoma or renal cell carcinoma were enrolled in the trial. CD4+ and CD8+ T cells were sorted separately from peripheral blood before TCR sequencing. CDR1 MDHEN and CDR2 SYDVKM are derived from the germline V gene. Germline trimming amounts to 4 bases on V and 5 bases on J, with 7 as the count of junction bases outside the gene matches. The cysteine opens and the phenylalanine closes a CDR3 of 14 amino acids. The CDR3 DNA has 42 bases and is translated from base 1. Beyond this particular receptor, the publication reports: At doses of 0.1 to 3.0 mg/kg, clonal expansion of both CD4+ and CD8+ T cells in blood was seen between baseline and week 6. Partial responders in the 0.1-3.0 mg/kg groups had among the lowest normalized peripheral clonal expansion, especially among CD8+ T cells. Which antigens the clonally expanded peripheral T cells were specific for was not determined. Low levels of normalized T-cell clonal expansion were also shown by some nonresponding patients. After ivuxolimab, CD8+ T cells had more expanded clones than CD4+ T cells on average.

With respect to this clone: Which antigen it targets is not known. Base quality data are lacking; no much larger clone is found one base away.

For sequencing of the TCRbeta CDR3 region, genomic DNA was extracted from the sorted cells. The immunoSEQ Assay was used to sequence the TCRbeta CDR3 regions. Drawn from immuneACCESS, this table holds only the in-frame rearrangements with V and J called that TCRdb kept. Clones are partly lost; checked studies trace under half to an unresolved V gene and leave the rest unexplained. In this sample the table shows some 86,000 clones, around 82% of which occur a single time. The ten largest clonotypes hold about 4% of the sample. This sample comprised CD4+ or CD8+ T cells sorted from blood, obtained in a trial of the OX40 agonist ivuxolimab. This sequence originates from an adult with an advanced solid tumor such as melanoma, head and neck, liver or kidney cancer. The chain uses TRBV28 and TRBJ2-7, with 8 bases matching TRBD1. In nucleotide form, the sequence is TGTGCCAGCAGTTCGGGACAGGTAGTTCACGAGCAGTACTTC. The encoded protein is CASSSGQVVHEQYF.